This T cell receptor beta chain is drawn from a study of shared clonotypes between healthy human individuals. CD45RO-negative CD8 cells positively selected for CCR7 made up the naive population, which excluded terminally differentiated effector memory CD45RA+ cells. The CDR3 spans 11 residues. The V end lost 8 bases, the J end lost 4 bases, and 8 bases lay between the germline ends. Germline lookup yields CDR1 MDHEN and CDR2 SYDVKM. Libraries were prepared by immunoSEQ multiplex PCR; TCRdb keeps only in-frame clonotypes and omits some of them. The sample lists about 2.1 million clones; approximately 94% were seen once. General study results and limits: Unshared clonotypes carried lower generation probabilities than those common to all four donors.

In regard to this clone: The antigen is undetermined.

This TCR derives from a young man in good health. Some clones in this sample may be carry-over from other donors' samples. V gene TRBV28 combines with J gene TRBJ2-5; D remains unclear. Sequencing was done on a sample of naive CD8+ T cells from PBMCs. CDR3 DNA sequence: TGTGCCAGCGGTGGGGTAGAGACCCAGTACTTC. This sequence encodes CASGGVETQYF. Together with reference TRBV28 and TRBJ2-5, the CDR3 gives the full variable domain: DVKVTQSSRYLVKRTGEKVFLECVQDMDHENMFWYRQDPGLGLRLIYFSYDVKMKEKGDIPEGYSVSREKKERFSLILESASTNQTSMYLCASGGVETQYFGPGTRLLVL.